The 27 T cell receptor beta chains in this list originate from one sample, sequenced in a study of blood T cell repertoires in COVID-19. TCRdb keeps only in-frame clones here, not all; method: immunoSEQ multiplex PCR. The table lists around 300,000 clones, 90% of them singletons. Sequenced: peripheral blood. The receptors derive from a woman in her 30s with COVID-19, enrolled during active disease.

The chain carries TRBV30 and TRBJ2-5; tentative D call: TRBD2 (6 bases). CDR3 size: 13 residues. Trimming took off 1 base at V and 2 bases at J, with 8 bases between the two ends. Looked up from germline, CDR1 is GTSNPN and CDR2 is SVGIG (reference sequence). The CDR3 region is CAWSGGEQETQYF. The CDR3 DNA follows: TGTGCCTGGAGTGGCGGGGAACAAGAGACCCAGTACTTC.

This rearrangement joins TRBV7-2 to TRBJ1-2; D not resolved. This CDR3 spans 13 amino acids. From germline, CDR1 is SGHTA and CDR2 FQGNSA. V was shortened by 1 base and J by 8 bases, with 11 bases between the two germline ends. The DNA for the CDR3 is TGTGCCAGCAGCTTAGGAGGAGGGCGAGGCTACACCTTC. Translated, it gives CASSLGGGRGYTF.

This chain links TRBV7-9 with TRBJ2-3, with TRBD1 matching 8 bases. This CDR3 contains 14 residues. The germline gives CDR1 SEHNR, CDR2 FQNEAQ (reference sequence). The J segment lost 3 bases and the V segment lost 5 bases, leaving 4 bases of the junction unmatched. In DNA form, the CDR3 reads TGTGCCAGCAGCCTGGACAGGGAGACAGATACGCAGTATTTT. It translates to CASSLDRETDTQYF.

The chain employs TRBV21-1 and TRBJ2-1; the table's D call of TRBD2 was not tested on the DNA. TRBV21-1 is tagged as a pseudogene. The length of the CDR3 is 21 residues. The CDR3, as DNA: TGTGCCAGCAGCAACGACCTACCGGGACTAGCGGGAGTCGGTGGCTACAATGAGCAGTTCTTC. Amino acid sequence: CASSNDLPGLAGVGGYNEQFF.

CDR3 region: CASSYSGTTETQYF. The CDR3, as DNA: TGTGCCAGCAGCTACTCCGGGACAACGGAGACCCAGTACTTC. The chain combines TRBV11-2 with TRBJ2-5, with a tentative D call TRBD1 (6 bases). This CDR3 is 14 amino acids long. Germline V gene lookup returns CDR1 SGHAT and CDR2 FQNNGV. V was clipped by 4 bases and J by 5 bases, with 14 bases between them.

The V gene is TRBV29-1, the J gene TRBJ1-1, with a tentative D call TRBD1 (5 bases). Trimming pared 6 bases from V and 0 bases from J, leaving 17 bases between. Germline V gene sequence: CDR1 SQVTM, CDR2 ANQGSEA. This CDR3 is built from 15 residues. CDR3 amino acids: CSVVGGGTVNTEAFF. The CDR3 region has the DNA TGCAGCGTCGTTGGGGGGGGAACAGTGAACACTGAAGCTTTCTTT.

The chain uses TRBV5-1 and TRBJ2-7; 12 nucleotides match TRBD2. From germline, CDR1 is SGHRS and CDR2 YFSETQ. The CDR3 has 15 amino acids. The V gene end was trimmed by 4 bases and the J gene end by 5 bases; junction bases not matched to a gene: 7. CDR3 sequence (DNA): TGCGCCAGCAGCCTTCTAGCGGGAGGGCCCCACGAGCAGTACTTC. Protein: CASSLLAGGPHEQYF.

In its sample, this clone was seen once. V and J are TRBV3-1 (or the pseudogene TRBV3-2) and TRBJ2-1; 9 bases agree with TRBD2. Germline trimming cut 0 bases from V and 8 bases from J; bases unmatched to any gene: 17. This CDR3 is 19 amino acids long. Germline CDR1 is LGHDT and CDR2 is YNNKEL (reference sequence). In DNA, the CDR3 is TGTGCCAGCAGCCAAGATGTTAGGGTGGCGGGAGGGGCATCCCATGAGCAGTTCTTC. Translating it yields CASSQDVRVAGGASHEQFF.

The CDR3 DNA sequence: TGTGCCAGCAGCACGGGGCTACTAGCGGGAAACAATGAGCAGTTCTTC. It yields the protein CASSTGLLAGNNEQFF. This chain connects TRBV14 to TRBJ2-1, with 10 bases aligning to TRBD2. The CDR3 is made up of 16 amino acids. Unmatched junction bases numbered 9, after V lost 5 bases and J lost 5 bases. Germline CDR1 reads SGHDN; CDR2 reads FVKESK.

J is TRBJ1-2 and V is TRBV5-5; D is unresolved. This CDR3 has 14 amino acids. Trimming removed 2 bases at V and 0 bases at J, with 8 bases between. Germline CDR1 and CDR2: SGHKS and YYEKEE (reference sequence). The CDR3 is CASSFSGTNYGYTF. In DNA form, the CDR3 reads TGTGCCAGCAGCTTTTCAGGTACTAACTATGGCTACACCTTC.

The chain recombines TRBV7-9 with TRBJ1-1; D gene unclear. This CDR3 has 13 residues. Germline CDR1 reads SEHNR; CDR2 reads FQNEAQ (reference sequence). The V and J ends lost 7 bases and 1 base respectively, with 10 bases between them. In DNA, the CDR3 is TGTGCCAGCAACGAACAGCCGAACACTGAAGCTTTCTTT. Encoded protein: CASNEQPNTEAFF.

The chain carries TRBV11-2 and TRBJ1-4; 8 bases are shared with TRBD1. Germline CDR1 reads SGHAT; CDR2 reads FQNNGV. V lost 5 bases and J lost 8; bases outside the gene matches: 7. CDR3 size: 14 residues. The CDR3 loop is CASSEIRGQEKLFF. CDR3 coding DNA: TGTGCCAGCAGCGAGATCAGGGGGCAGGAAAAACTGTTTTTT.

The gene calls are TRBV10-3 and TRBJ2-7; 11 nucleotides align to TRBD2. The CDR3 runs 16 residues. Germline CDR1 reads ENHRY; CDR2 reads SYGVKD. J gave up 1 base and V 4 bases, and 6 bases lay outside the gene matches. The CDR3 bases are TGTGCCATCAGTGCCCCGGGACTAGCGGAGTCCTACGAGCAGTACTTC. Residues: CAISAPGLAESYEQYF.

The chain is built from TRBV12-3 or TRBV12-4 and TRBJ2-7; D uncertain. The CDR3 has 12 residues. The V end was cut by 3 bases, the J end by 5 bases, with 8 bases between. CDR3 residues: CASSLRPNEQYF. For the CDR3, the DNA is TGTGCCAGCAGTTTGCGCCCGAACGAGCAGTACTTC.

The V and J genes are TRBV13 and TRBJ2-2; maybe TRBD2 (5 bases). The CDR3 covers 17 residues. Germline V gene lookup returns CDR1 PRHDT and CDR2 FYEKMQ (reference sequence). Trimming took 0 bases from V and 0 from J, leaving 11 bases between them. As DNA, the CDR3 is TGTGCCAGCAGCTTAGGCCGTCGGGGAGCGAACACCGGGGAGCTGTTTTTT. This gives the protein CASSLGRRGANTGELFF.

This rearrangement joins TRBV24-1 to TRBJ1-1, with 9 bases identical to TRBD1. In germline, CDR1 is KGHDR, CDR2 SFDVKD. The CDR3 loop spans 14 amino acids. The V segment lost 7 bases and the J segment 5 bases; nucleotides outside the gene matches: 7. CDR3 nucleotides: TGTGCCACCAGGGGACAGGGTGTGAGTACTGAAGCTTTCTTT. It yields the protein CATRGQGVSTEAFF.

The V and J genes are TRBV11-2 and TRBJ2-1; 12 bases are shared with TRBD2. Germline loops: CDR1 SGHAT, CDR2 FQNNGV. With 4 bases clipped from V and 13 bases from J, the junction kept 8 bases outside the gene matches. The CDR3 sequence is 14 residues long. CDR3 coding DNA: TGTGCCAGCAGCTCTGGACTAGCGGGAATCCTACAGTTCTTC. Its protein is CASSSGLAGILQFF.

This chain uses TRBV7-2 with TRBJ1-3; the D is unclear. Germline assignment: CDR1 SGHTA and CDR2 FQGNSA. Trimming cost V 1 base and J 0 bases, with 7 bases left between them. The CDR3 sequence is 15 residues long. CDR3 bases: TGTGCCAGCAGCTTAGGCGTCGGCTCTGGAAACACCATATATTTT. Amino acid sequence: CASSLGVGSGNTIYF. Complete variable domain (other parts from reference TRBV7-2 and TRBJ1-3): GAGVSQSPSNKVTEKGKDVELRCDPISGHTALYWYRQSLGQGLEFLIYFQGNSAPDKSGLPSDRFSAERTGGSVSTLTIQRTQQEDSAVYLCASSLGVGSGNTIYFGEGSWLTVV.

The V and J genes are TRBV5-5 and TRBJ1-3; unclear D gene. Trimming removed 2 bases at V and 0 bases at J, with 6 bases between. The CDR3 runs to 14 residues. Germline CDR1 is SGHKS and CDR2 is YYEKEE (reference sequence). As DNA, the CDR3 is TGTGCCAGCAGCTTAGCCGGCTCTGGAAACACCATATATTTT. It specifies CASSLAGSGNTIYF.

The chain employs TRBV13 and TRBJ1-1; 8 bases match TRBD1. The CDR3 spans 15 residues. The V segment lost 8 bases and the J segment 4 bases; nucleotides outside the gene matches: 12. Germline CDR1 and CDR2: PRHDT and FYEKMQ (reference sequence). CDR3 residues: CASAPGQGYGTEAFF. CDR3 DNA sequence: TGTGCCAGCGCCCCCGGACAGGGATACGGCACTGAAGCTTTCTTT.

V gene TRBV18 combines with J gene TRBJ2-1; 8 bases match TRBD1. J lost 5 bases, V lost 0 bases, and 9 bases had no gene match. CDR1 and CDR2 from the germline V gene are KGHSH and LQKENI. The CDR3 contains 17 residues. The CDR3 region is CASSPPNRDRPNNEQFF. The CDR3 DNA is TGTGCCAGCTCACCACCGAACCGGGACAGGCCGAACAATGAGCAGTTCTTC.

The J gene is TRBJ2-7, the V gene TRBV19; TRBD1 matches at 10 bases. Unmatched junction bases numbered 1, after V lost 6 bases and J lost 2 bases. CDR1 is LNHDA and CDR2 is SQIVND in the germline V gene (reference sequence). The CDR3 length is 13 residues. The CDR3 nucleotides are TGTGCCAGTAGGGACAGGGGGGCCTACGAGCAGTACTTC. As protein: CASRDRGAYEQYF.

The chain employs TRBV30 and TRBJ2-7; TRBD2 aligns across 8 bases. CDR3 size: 14 residues. V lost 2 bases to trimming and J lost 0 bases; unmatched junction nucleotides: 3. The germline CDR1 and CDR2 sequences are GTSNPN and SVGIG (reference sequence). The CDR3 region is CAWSRGGSSYEQYF. CDR3 DNA: TGTGCCTGGAGTCGGGGGGGGAGCTCCTACGAGCAGTACTTC.

This clone occurred once. The chain joins TRBV5-6 to TRBJ2-7; TRBD1 is a possible D gene (5 bases). V lost 4 bases and J 2 bases, leaving 7 bases between the germline ends. This CDR3 contains 12 residues. The germline CDR1 and CDR2 sequences are SGHDT and YYEEEE. Here the CDR3 reads CASSRQTYEQYF. The CDR3 DNA reads TGTGCCAGCAGCCGACAGACCTACGAGCAGTACTTC.

The chain couples TRBV7-2 to TRBJ2-7, with a possible D match to TRBD1 (7 bases). CDR1 is SGHTA, CDR2 FQGNSA, per germline. The V and J ends lost 5 bases and 4 bases respectively, with 15 bases between them. CDR3 length equals 14 residues. The CDR3 here is CASSAGQGGYEQYF. In DNA, the CDR3 is TGTGCCAGCAGCGCCGGGCAGGGGGGTTACGAGCAGTACTTC.

The chain links TRBV14 to TRBJ2-3; D ambiguous. The CDR3 sequence is 13 residues long. CDR1 is SGHDN, CDR2 FVKESK, per germline. Trimming took off 4 bases at V and 4 bases at J, with 9 bases between the two ends. CDR3 nucleotides: TGTGCCAGCAGCCTGGAGTTGGCAGATACGCAGTATTTT. Protein: CASSLELADTQYF.

V usage is TRBV19 and J usage is TRBJ2-5, with a weak D call TRBD2 (5 bases). With 4 bases removed from V and 4 bases from J, the gap between germline ends came to 25 bases. The germline V gene encodes CDR1 LNHDA and CDR2 SQIVND (reference sequence). CDR3 length equals 18 residues. The CDR3: CASSTYPILAGRPETQYF. The CDR3 DNA sequence: TGTGCCAGTAGTACATACCCGATTTTGGCGGGTCGTCCAGAGACCCAGTACTTC.